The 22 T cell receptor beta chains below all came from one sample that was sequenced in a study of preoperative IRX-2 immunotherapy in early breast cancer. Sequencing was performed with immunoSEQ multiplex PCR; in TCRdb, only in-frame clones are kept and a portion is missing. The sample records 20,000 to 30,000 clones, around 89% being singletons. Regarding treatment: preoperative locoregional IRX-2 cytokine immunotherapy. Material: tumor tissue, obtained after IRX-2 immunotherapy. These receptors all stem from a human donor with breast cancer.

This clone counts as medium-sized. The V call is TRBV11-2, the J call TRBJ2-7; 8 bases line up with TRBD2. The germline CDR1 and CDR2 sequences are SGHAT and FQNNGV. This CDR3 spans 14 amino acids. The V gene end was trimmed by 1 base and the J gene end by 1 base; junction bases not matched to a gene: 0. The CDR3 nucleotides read TGTGCCAGCAGCTTAGTAGCGGGATCCTACGAGCAGTACTTC. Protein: CASSLVAGSYEQYF.

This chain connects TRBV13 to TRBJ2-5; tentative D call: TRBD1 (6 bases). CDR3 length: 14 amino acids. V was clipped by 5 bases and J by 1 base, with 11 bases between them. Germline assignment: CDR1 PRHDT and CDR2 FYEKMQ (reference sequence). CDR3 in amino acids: CASSLVDSQETQYF. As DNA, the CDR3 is TGTGCCAGCAGCCTCGTGGACAGCCAAGAGACCCAGTACTTC.

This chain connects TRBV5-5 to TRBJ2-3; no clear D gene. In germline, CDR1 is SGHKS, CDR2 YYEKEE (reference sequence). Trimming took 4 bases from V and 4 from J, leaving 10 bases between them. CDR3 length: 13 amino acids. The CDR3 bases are TGTGCCAGCAGCCCAGAGTGGGCAGATACGCAGTATTTT. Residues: CASSPEWADTQYF. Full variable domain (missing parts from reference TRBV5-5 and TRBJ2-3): DAGVTQSPTHLIKTRGQQVTLRCSPISGHKSVSWYQQVLGQGPQFIFQYYEKEERGRGNFPDRFSARQFPNYSSELNVNALLLGDSALYLCASSPEWADTQYFGPGTRLTVL.

The CDR3 loop is CASSDDRRGTDTQYF. In nucleotides, the CDR3 is TGTGCCAGCAGCGATGACCGGCGGGGCACAGATACGCAGTATTTT. This chain connects TRBV9 to TRBJ2-3; D might be TRBD2 (5 bases). This CDR3 is built from 15 residues. Between the trimmed V and J ends, which lost 3 bases and 1 base, there was a span of 12 bases. CDR1 SGDLS and CDR2 YYNGEE come from the germline V gene.

CDR3 residues: CASSRDFLFTDTQYF. CDR3 sequence (DNA): TGCGCCAGCAGCCGGGACTTCCTTTTTACAGATACGCAGTATTTT. This chain uses TRBV5-1 with TRBJ2-3, with D tentatively TRBD2 (6 bases). The germline V gene has CDR1 SGHRS and CDR2 YFSETQ. The CDR3 runs to 15 residues. V was shortened by 4 bases and J by 3 bases, with 15 bases between the two germline ends.

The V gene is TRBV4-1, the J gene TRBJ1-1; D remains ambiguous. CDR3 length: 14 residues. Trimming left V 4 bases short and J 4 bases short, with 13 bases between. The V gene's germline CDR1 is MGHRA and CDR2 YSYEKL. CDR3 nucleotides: TGCGCCAGCAGCCGCCCCGTGGCGACCACTGAAGCTTTCTTT. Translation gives CASSRPVATTEAFF.

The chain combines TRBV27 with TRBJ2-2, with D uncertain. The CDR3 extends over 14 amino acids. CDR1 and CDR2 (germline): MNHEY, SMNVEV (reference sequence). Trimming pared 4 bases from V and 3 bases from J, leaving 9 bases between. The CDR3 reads CASSWKIDTGELFF. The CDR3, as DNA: TGTGCCAGCAGTTGGAAGATCGACACCGGGGAGCTGTTTTTT.

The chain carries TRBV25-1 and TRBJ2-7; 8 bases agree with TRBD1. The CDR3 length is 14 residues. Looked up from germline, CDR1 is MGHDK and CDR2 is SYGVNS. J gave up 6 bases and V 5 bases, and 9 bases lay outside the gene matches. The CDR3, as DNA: TGTGCCAGCAGTAATTCAGGGGGCCTTGGCGAGCAGTACTTC. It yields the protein CASSNSGGLGEQYF.

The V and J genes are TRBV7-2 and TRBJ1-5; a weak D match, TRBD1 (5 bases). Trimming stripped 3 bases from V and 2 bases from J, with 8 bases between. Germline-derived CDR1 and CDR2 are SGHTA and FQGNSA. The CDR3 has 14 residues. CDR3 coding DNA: TGTGCCAGCAGCTTCGCGGGGGGCAATCAGCCCCAGCATTTT. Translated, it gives CASSFAGGNQPQHF.

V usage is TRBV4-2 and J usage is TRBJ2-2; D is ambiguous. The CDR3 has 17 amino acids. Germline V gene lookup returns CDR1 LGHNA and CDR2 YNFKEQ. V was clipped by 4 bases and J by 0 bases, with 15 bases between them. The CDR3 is CASSPTPATANTGELFF. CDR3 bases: TGTGCCAGCAGCCCCACCCCGGCTACCGCGAACACCGGGGAGCTGTTTTTT.

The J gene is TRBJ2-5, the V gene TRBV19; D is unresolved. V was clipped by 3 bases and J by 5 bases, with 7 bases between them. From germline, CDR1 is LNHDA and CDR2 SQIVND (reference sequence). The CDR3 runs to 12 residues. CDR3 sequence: CASSMTRETQYF. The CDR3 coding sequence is TGTGCCAGTAGTATGACCCGGGAGACCCAGTACTTC.

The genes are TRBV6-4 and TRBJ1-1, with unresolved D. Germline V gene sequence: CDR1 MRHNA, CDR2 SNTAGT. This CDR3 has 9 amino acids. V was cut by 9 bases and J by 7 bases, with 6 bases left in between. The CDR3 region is CARGFEAFF. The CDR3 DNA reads TGTGCCAGGGGATTTGAAGCTTTCTTT.

The CDR3, as DNA: TGTGCCAGCAGCGTAGGAACGGCAACAGATACGCAGTATTTT. As protein: CASSVGTATDTQYF. The gene calls are TRBV9 and TRBJ2-3, with no clear D. Trimming cost V 0 bases and J 3 bases, with 8 bases left between them. This CDR3 contains 14 residues. Germline values: CDR1 SGDLS, CDR2 YYNGEE.

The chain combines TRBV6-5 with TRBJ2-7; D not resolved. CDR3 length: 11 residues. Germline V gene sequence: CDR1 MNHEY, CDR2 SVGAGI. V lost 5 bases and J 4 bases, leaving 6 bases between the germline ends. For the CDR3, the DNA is TGTGCCAGCAGTACCTCGTACGAGCAGTACTTC. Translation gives CASSTSYEQYF.

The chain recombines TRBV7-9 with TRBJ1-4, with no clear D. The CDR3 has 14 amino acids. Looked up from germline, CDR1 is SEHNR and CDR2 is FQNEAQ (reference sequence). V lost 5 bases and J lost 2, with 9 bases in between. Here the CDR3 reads CASSLLGTNEKLFF. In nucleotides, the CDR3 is TGTGCCAGCAGCCTCCTCGGGACTAATGAAAAACTGTTTTTT.

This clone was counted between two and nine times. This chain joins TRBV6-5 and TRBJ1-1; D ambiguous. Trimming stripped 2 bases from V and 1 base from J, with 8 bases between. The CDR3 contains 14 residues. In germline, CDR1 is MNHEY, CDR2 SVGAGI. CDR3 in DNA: TGTGCCAGCAGTTACAGACAAAAGAACACTGAAGCTTTCTTT. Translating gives CASSYRQKNTEAFF.

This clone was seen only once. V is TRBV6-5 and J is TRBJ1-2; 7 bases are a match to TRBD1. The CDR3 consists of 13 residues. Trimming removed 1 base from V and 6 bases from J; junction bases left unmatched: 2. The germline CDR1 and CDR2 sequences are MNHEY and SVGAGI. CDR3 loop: CASSYFTGDGYTF. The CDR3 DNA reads TGTGCCAGCAGTTACTTCACAGGGGATGGCTACACCTTC.

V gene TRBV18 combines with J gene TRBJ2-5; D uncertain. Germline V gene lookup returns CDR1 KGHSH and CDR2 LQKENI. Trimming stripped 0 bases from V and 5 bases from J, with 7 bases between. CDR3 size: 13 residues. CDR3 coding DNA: TGTGCCAGCTCACCACCGAATCCGGAGACCCAGTACTTC. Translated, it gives CASSPPNPETQYF.

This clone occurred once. The chain's CDR3 is CASSMAGSQPQHF. The CDR3, as DNA: TGTGCCAGTAGTATGGCAGGGTCGCAGCCCCAGCATTTT. This rearrangement joins TRBV19 to TRBJ1-5; a weak D match, TRBD1 (5 bases). The CDR3 loop spans 13 amino acids. Germline V CDR1 and CDR2: LNHDA, SQIVND (reference sequence). Trimming removed 3 bases at V and 7 bases at J, with 10 bases between.

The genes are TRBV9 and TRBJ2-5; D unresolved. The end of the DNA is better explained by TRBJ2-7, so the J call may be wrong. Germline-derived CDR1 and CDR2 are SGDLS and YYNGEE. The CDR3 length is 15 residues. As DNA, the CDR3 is TGTGCCAGCAGCGTAGCGGGTTCTCGTATTGACGAGCAGTACTTC. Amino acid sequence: CASSVAGSRIDEQYF.

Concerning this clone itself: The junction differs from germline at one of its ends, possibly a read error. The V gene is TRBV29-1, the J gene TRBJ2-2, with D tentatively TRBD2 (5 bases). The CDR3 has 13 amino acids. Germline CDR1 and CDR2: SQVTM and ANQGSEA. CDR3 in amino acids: CSVEGLEGGELFF. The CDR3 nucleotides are TGCAGCGTCGAAGGGCTAGAGGGCGGGGAGCTGTTTTTT.

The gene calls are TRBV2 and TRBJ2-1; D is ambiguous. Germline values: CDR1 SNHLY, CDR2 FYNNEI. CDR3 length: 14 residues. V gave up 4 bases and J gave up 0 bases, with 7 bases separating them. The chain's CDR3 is CASSAAVSYNEQFF. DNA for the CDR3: TGTGCCAGCAGTGCTGCGGTCTCCTACAATGAGCAGTTCTTC.